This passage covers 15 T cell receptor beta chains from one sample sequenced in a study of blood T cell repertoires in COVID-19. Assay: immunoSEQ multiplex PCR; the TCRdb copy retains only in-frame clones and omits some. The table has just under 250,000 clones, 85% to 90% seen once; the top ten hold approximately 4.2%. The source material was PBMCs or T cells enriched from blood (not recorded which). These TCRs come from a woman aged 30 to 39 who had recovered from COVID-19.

The CDR3 nucleotides read TGTGCCAGCAGCGTAGGAGGGTCGGCTATGGGTGAAGCTTTCTTT. Encoded protein: CASSVGGSAMGEAFF. The genes are TRBV9 and TRBJ1-1; D gene uncertain. The germline V gene encodes CDR1 SGDLS and CDR2 YYNGEE. With 0 bases removed from V and 7 bases from J, the gap between germline ends came to 16 bases. This CDR3 has 15 amino acids.

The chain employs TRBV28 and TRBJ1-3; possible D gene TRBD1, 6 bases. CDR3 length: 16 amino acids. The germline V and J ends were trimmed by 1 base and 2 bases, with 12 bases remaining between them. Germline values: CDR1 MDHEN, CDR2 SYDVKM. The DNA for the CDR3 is TGTGCCAGCAGTTTATATCGGACAGAGGCTGGAAACACCATATATTTT. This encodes CASSLYRTEAGNTIYF.

CDR3 amino acids: CAWNRGENTEAFF. In nucleotides, the CDR3 is TGTGCCTGGAACAGGGGAGAGAACACTGAAGCTTTCTTT. The chain recombines TRBV30 with TRBJ1-1, with 7 bases aligning to TRBD1. Germline V gene sequence: CDR1 GTSNPN, CDR2 SVGIG (reference sequence). Trimming cost V 4 bases and J 1 base; bases outside gene matches: 3. CDR3 length: 13 residues.

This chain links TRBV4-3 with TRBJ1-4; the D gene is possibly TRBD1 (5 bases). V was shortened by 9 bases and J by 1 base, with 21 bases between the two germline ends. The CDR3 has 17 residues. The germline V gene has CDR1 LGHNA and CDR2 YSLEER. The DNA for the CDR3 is TGCGCCAGTAGGGTTGCAGGGTCGGTAGGAACTAATGAAAAACTGTTTTTT. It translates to CASRVAGSVGTNEKLFF.

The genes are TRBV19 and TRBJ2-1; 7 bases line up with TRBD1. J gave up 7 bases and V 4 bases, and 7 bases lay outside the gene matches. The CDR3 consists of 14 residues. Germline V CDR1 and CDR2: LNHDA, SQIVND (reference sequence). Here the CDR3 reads CASSRGQSFNEQFF. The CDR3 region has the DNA TGTGCCAGTAGTAGGGGACAGTCTTTTAATGAGCAGTTCTTC.

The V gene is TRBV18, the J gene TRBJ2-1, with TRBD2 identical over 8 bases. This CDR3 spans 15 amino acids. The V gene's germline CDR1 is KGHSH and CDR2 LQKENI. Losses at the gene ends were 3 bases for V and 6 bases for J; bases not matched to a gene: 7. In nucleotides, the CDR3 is TGTGCCAGCTCACCCGAGAGGGCGGGAGGCAATGAGCAGTTCTTC. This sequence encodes CASSPERAGGNEQFF.

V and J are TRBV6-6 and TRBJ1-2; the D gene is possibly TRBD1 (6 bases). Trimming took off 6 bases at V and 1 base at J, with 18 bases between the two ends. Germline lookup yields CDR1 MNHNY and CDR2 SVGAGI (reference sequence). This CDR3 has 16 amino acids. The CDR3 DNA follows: TGTGCCAGCAGAACGGGACATGGAGAGTTTAACTATGGCTACACCTTC. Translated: CASRTGHGEFNYGYTF.

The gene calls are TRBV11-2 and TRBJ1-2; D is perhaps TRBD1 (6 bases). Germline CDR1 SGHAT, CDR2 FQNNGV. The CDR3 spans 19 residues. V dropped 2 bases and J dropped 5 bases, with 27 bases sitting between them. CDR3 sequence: CASSLTGQPLTGIRYGYTF. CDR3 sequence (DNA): TGTGCCAGCAGCTTAACAGGGCAGCCTCTAACCGGGATAAGATATGGCTACACCTTC.

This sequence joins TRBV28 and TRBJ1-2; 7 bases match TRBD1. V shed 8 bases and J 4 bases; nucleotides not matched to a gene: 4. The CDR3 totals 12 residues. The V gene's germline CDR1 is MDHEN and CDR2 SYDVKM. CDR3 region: CASAGQLYGYTF. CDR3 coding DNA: TGTGCCAGCGCGGGACAGCTCTATGGCTACACCTTC.

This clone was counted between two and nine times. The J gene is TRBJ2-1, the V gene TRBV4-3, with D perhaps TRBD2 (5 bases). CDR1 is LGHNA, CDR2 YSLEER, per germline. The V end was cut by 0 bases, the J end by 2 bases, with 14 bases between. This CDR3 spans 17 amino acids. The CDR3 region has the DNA TGCGCCAGCAGCCAAGATAGTGGGAGCAGACCCTACAATGAGCAGTTCTTC. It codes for CASSQDSGSRPYNEQFF.

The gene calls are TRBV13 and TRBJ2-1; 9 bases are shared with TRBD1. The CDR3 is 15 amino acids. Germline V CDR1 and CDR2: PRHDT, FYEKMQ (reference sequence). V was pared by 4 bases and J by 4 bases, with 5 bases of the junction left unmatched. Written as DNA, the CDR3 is TGTGCCAGCAGCTCCCCCGGGACAGGGTACAATGAGCAGTTCTTC. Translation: CASSSPGTGYNEQFF.

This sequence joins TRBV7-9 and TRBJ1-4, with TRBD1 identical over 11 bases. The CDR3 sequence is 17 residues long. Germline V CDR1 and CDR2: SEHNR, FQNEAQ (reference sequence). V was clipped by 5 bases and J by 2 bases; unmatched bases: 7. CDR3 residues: CASSDRDRGFTNEKLFF. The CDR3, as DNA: TGTGCCAGCAGCGACCGGGACAGGGGGTTTACTAATGAAAAACTGTTTTTT.

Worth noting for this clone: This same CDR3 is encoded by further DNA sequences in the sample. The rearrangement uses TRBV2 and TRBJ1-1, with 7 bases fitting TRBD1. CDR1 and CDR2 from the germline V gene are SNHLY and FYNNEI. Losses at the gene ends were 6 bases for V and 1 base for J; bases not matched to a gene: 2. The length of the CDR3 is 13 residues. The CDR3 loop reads CASRGQPNTEAFF. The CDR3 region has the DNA TGTGCCAGCAGGGGACAGCCGAACACTGAAGCTTTCTTT.

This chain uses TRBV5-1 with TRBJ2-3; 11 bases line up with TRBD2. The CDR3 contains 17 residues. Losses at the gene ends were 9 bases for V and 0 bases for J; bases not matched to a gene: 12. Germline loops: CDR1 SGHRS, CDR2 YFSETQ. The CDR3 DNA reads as TGCGCCACTAGCCTAGCGGGAGGCTCCATTAGCACAGATACGCAGTATTTT. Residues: CATSLAGGSISTDTQYF.

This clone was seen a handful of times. The CDR3 DNA is TGTGCCAGCAGCTTAGGTCACAGTTCCTACGAGCAGTACTTC. This gives the protein CASSLGHSSYEQYF. The chain links TRBV7-2 to TRBJ2-7; the D is unclear. V lost 1 base to trimming and J lost 1 base, with 8 bases between them. Per the germline V gene, CDR1 is SGHTA and CDR2 is FQGNSA. The CDR3 consists of 14 residues.